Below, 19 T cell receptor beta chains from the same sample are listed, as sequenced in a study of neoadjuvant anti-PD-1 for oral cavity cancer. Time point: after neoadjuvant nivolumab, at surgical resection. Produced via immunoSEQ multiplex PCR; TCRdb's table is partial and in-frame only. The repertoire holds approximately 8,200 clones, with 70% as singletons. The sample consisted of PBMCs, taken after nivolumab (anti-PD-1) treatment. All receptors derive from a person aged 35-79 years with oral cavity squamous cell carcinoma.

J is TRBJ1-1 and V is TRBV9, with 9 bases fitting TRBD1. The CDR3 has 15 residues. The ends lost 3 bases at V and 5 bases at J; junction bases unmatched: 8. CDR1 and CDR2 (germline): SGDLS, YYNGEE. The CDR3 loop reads CASSAEDRGFTEAFF. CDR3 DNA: TGTGCCAGCAGCGCAGAGGACAGGGGATTTACTGAAGCTTTCTTT.

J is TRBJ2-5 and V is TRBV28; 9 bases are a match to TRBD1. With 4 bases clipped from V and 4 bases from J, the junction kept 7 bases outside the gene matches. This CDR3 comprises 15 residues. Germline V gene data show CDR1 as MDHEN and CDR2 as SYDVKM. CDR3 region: CASSSNRGLRETQYF. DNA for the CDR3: TGTGCCAGCAGTTCAAACAGGGGGCTGCGAGAGACCCAGTACTTC.

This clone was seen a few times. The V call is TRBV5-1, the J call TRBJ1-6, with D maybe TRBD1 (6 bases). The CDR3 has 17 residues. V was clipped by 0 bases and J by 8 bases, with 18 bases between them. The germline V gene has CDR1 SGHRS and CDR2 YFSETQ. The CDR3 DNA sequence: TGCGCCAGCAGCTTGGCATCCCGGGGGCAGGGCCATTCACCCCTCCACTTT. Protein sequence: CASSLASRGQGHSPLHF.

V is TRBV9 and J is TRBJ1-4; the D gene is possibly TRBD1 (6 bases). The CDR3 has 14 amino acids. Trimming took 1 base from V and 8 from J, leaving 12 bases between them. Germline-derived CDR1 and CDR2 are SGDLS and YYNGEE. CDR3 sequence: CASSVSPGAEKLFF. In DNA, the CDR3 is TGTGCCAGCAGCGTAAGCCCGGGGGCGGAAAAACTGTTTTTT.

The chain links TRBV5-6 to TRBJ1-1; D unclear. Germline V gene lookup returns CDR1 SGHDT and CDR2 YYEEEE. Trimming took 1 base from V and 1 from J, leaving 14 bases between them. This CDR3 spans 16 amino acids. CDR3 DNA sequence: TGTGCCAGCAGCTTGAGTTTCGGGAAATCGAACACTGAAGCTTTCTTT. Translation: CASSLSFGKSNTEAFF.

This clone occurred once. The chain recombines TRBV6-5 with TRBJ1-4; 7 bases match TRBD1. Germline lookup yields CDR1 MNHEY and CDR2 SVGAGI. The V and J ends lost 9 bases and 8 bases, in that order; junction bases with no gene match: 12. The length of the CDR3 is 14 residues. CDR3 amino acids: CASRTRQGSEKLFF. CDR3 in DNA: TGTGCCAGTAGAACGAGACAGGGAAGCGAAAAACTGTTTTTT.

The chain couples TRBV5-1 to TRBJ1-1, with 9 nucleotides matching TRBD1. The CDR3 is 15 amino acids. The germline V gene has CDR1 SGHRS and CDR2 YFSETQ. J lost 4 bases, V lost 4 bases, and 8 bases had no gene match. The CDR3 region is CASSLRTGAGTEAFF. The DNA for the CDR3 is TGCGCCAGCAGCCTTAGGACAGGGGCCGGCACTGAAGCTTTCTTT.

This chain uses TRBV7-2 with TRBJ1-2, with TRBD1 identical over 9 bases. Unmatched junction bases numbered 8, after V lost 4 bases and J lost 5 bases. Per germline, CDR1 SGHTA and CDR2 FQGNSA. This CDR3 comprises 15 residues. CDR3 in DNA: TGTGCCAGCAGCTCGCGACAGGGGGATAGGTATGGCTACACCTTC. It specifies CASSSRQGDRYGYTF.

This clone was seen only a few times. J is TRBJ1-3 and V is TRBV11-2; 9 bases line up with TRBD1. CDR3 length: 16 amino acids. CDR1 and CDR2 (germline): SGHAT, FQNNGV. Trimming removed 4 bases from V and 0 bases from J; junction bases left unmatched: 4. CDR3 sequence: CASSWGTGRSGNTIYF. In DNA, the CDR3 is TGTGCCAGCAGCTGGGGGACAGGGCGCTCTGGAAACACCATATATTTT.

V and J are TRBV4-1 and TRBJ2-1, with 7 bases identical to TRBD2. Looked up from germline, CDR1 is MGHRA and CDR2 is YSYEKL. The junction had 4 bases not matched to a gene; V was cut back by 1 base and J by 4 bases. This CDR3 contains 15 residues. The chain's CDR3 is CASSQGGEGYNEQFF. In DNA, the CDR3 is TGCGCCAGCAGCCAAGGGGGGGAGGGGTACAATGAGCAGTTCTTC.

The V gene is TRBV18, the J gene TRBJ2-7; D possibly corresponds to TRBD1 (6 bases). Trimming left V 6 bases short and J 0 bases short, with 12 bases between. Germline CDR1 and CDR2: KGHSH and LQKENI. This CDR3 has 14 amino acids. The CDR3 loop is CASSSDRSSYEQYF. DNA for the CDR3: TGTGCCAGCTCGAGCGACAGGAGCTCCTACGAGCAGTACTTC.

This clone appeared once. In nucleotides, the CDR3 is TGTGCCAGCAGCTCTATAGACAGGGTTACGACAGATACGCAGTATTTT. Translating it yields CASSSIDRVTTDTQYF. The V call is TRBV5-4, the J call TRBJ2-3, with 7 nucleotides matching TRBD1. V shed 3 bases, J shed 3 bases, and the junction held 10 bases outside the gene matches. The CDR3 is 16 residues long. CDR1 and CDR2 (germline): SGHNT, YYREEE (reference sequence). The variable domain in full, with the rest retrieved from reference TRBV5-4 and TRBJ2-3, is ETGVTQSPTHLIKTRGQQVTLRCSSQSGHNTVSWYQQALGQGPQFIFQYYREEENGRGNFPPRFSGLQFPNYSSELNVNALELDDSALYLCASSSIDRVTTDTQYFGPGTRLTVL.

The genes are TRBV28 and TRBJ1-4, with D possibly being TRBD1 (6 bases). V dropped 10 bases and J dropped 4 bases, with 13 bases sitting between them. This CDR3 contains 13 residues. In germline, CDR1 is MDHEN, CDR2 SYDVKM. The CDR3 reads CATLRQVNEKLFF. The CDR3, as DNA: TGTGCCACTTTGAGACAGGTTAATGAAAAACTGTTTTTT.

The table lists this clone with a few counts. CDR3 nucleotide sequence: TGTGCCAGCAGCCTAGGCCAGCTAAGCAATCAGCCCCAGCATTTT. It specifies CASSLGQLSNQPQHF. The chain has TRBV2 and TRBJ1-5; no reliable D call. CDR3 size: 15 residues. Trimming cost V 6 bases and J 1 base, with 13 bases left between them. The germline V gene has CDR1 SNHLY and CDR2 FYNNEI.

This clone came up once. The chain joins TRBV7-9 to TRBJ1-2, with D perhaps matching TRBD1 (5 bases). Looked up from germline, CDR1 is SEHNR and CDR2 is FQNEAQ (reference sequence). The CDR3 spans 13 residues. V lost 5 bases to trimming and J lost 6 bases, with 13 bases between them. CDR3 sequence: CASSGQGEDGYTF. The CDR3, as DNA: TGTGCCAGCAGCGGGCAGGGTGAGGATGGCTACACCTTC. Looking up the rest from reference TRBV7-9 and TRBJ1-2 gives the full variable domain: DTGVSQNPRHKITKRGQNVTFRCDPISEHNRLYWYRQTLGQGPEFLTYFQNEAQLEKSRLLSDRFSAERPKGSFSTLEIQRTEQGDSAMYLCASSGQGEDGYTFGSGTRLTVV.

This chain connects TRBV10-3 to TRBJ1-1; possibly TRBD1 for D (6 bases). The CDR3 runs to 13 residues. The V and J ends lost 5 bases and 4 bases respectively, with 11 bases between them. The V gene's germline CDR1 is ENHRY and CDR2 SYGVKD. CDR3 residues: CAISRPGATEAFF. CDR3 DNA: TGTGCCATCAGTCGCCCGGGGGCCACTGAAGCTTTCTTT.

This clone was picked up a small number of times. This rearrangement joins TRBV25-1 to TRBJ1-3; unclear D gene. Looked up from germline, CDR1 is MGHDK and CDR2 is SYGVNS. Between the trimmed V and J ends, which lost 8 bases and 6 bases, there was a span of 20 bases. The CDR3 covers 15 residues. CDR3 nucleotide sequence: TGTGCCAGCCCGGGGATTCTGGGCGCATTAAACACCATATATTTT. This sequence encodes CASPGILGALNTIYF. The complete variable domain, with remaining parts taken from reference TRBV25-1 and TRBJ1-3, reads EADIYQTPRYLVIGTGKKITLECSQTMGHDKMYWYQQDPGMELHLIHYSYGVNSTEKGDLSSESTVSRIRTEHFPLTLESARPSHTSQYLCASPGILGALNTIYFGEGSWLTVV.

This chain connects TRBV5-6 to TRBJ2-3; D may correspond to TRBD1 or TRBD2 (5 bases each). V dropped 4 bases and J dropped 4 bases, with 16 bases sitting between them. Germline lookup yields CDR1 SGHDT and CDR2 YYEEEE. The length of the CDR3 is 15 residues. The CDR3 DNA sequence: TGTGCCAGCAGCGTTCCCCTGGGGGAGCCAGATACGCAGTATTTT. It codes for CASSVPLGEPDTQYF.

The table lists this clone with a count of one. This CDR3 reads CASSVGGGGPQYF. CDR3 sequence (DNA): TGTGCCAGCAGTGTCGGCGGAGGAGGGCCCCAGTACTTC. This chain joins TRBV2 and TRBJ2-5; D may be TRBD2 (6 bases). The germline V and J ends were trimmed by 4 bases and 9 bases, with 15 bases remaining between them. CDR1 and CDR2 (germline): SNHLY, FYNNEI. The CDR3 contains 13 residues. Using reference TRBV2 and TRBJ2-5 for the parts outside the CDR3, the full variable domain is EPEVTQTPSHQVTQMGQEVILRCVPISNHLYFYWYRQILGQKVEFLVSFYNNEISEKSEIFDDQFSVERPDGSNFTLKIRSTKLEDSAMYFCASSVGGGGPQYFGPGTRLLVL.